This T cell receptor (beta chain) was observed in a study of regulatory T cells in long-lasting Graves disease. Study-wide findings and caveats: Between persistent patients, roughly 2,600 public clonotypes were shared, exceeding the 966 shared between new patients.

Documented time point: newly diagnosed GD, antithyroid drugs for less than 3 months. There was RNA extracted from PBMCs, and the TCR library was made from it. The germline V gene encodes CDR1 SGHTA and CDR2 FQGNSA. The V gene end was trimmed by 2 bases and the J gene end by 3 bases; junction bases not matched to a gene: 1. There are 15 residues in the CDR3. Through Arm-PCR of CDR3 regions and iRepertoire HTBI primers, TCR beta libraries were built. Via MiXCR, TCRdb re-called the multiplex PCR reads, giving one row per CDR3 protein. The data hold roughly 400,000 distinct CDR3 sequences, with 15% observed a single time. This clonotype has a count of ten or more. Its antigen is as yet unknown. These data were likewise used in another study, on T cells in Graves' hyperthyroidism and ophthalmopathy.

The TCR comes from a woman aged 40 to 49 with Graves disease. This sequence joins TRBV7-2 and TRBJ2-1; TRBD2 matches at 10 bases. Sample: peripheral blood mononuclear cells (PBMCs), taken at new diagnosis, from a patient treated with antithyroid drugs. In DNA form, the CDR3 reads TGTGCCAGCAGCTTAAGGACTAGCGGCTACAATGAGCAGTTCTTC. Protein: CASSLRTSGYNEQFF. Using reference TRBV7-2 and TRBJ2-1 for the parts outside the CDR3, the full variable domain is GAGVSQSPSNKVTEKGKDVELRCDPISGHTALYWYRQSLGQGLEFLIYFQGNSAPDKSGLPSDRFSAERTGGSVSTLTIQRTQQEDSAVYLCASSLRTSGYNEQFFGPGTRLTVL.